One sample yielded the 17 T cell receptor beta chains listed below, sequenced in a study of PD-1 blockade in classical Hodgkin lymphoma. No patient escaped relapse after autologous stem cell transplantation, and brentuximab vedotin exposure varied. This table comes from immunoSEQ multiplex PCR, and its TCRdb copy is limited to in-frame clones, with some not included. The table lists 100,000 to 130,000 clones, roughly 87% of them singletons. The specimen was peripheral blood mononuclear cells (PBMCs), collected before the second cycle of nivolumab. The receptor set was obtained from a human donor with classical Hodgkin lymphoma.

The chain has TRBV5-1 and TRBJ1-1; D call uncertain. The V end lost 0 bases, the J end lost 0 bases, and 9 bases lay between the germline ends. The CDR3 has 15 residues. The germline V gene encodes CDR1 SGHRS and CDR2 YFSETQ. The DNA for the CDR3 is TGCGCCAGCAGCTTGGCCCGACGGTTGAACACTGAAGCTTTCTTT. Translating it yields CASSLARRLNTEAFF.

This chain joins TRBV7-9 and TRBJ2-5; TRBD1 aligns across 7 bases. This CDR3 has 14 residues. V lost 4 bases to trimming and J lost 1 base; unmatched junction nucleotides: 3. Germline-derived CDR1 and CDR2 are SEHNR and FQNEAQ (reference sequence). CDR3 region: CASSSQGSQETQYF. In nucleotides, the CDR3 is TGTGCCAGCAGCTCACAGGGGAGCCAAGAGACCCAGTACTTC.

CDR3 sequence (DNA): TGTGCCAGCAGCTTATTTGCGGGGAGTGCCTACGAGCAGTACTTC. Protein product: CASSLFAGSAYEQYF. V is TRBV7-2 and J is TRBJ2-7; D is perhaps TRBD2 (6 bases). Germline V gives CDR1 SGHTA, CDR2 FQGNSA. CDR3 length: 15 residues. The V gene lost 2 bases and the J gene lost 2 bases, with 13 bases spanning the gap.

Only one count was recorded for this clone. The chain is built from TRBV19 and TRBJ2-7, with 7 bases that match TRBD1. J gave up 2 bases and V 5 bases, and 6 bases lay outside the gene matches. The CDR3 spans 14 residues. From germline, CDR1 is LNHDA and CDR2 SQIVND (reference sequence). CDR3 protein: CASSYRQGPYEQYF. CDR3 in DNA: TGTGCCAGTAGTTACCGACAGGGCCCCTACGAGCAGTACTTC.

This clone has a single count. The chain joins TRBV19 to TRBJ1-2, with TRBD1 matching over 10 bases. The CDR3 loop spans 14 amino acids. Per the germline V gene, CDR1 is LNHDA and CDR2 is SQIVND (reference sequence). The J segment lost 8 bases and the V segment lost 4 bases, leaving 7 bases of the junction unmatched. The DNA of the CDR3 is TGTGCCAGTAGTACTTGGGACAGGGGAGGCGGCTACACCTTC. Translated: CASSTWDRGGGYTF.

This clone was recorded once. The chain carries TRBV28 and TRBJ1-2, with 11 bases that match TRBD1. V shed 1 base and J 6 bases; nucleotides not matched to a gene: 4. Germline CDR1 MDHEN, CDR2 SYDVKM. This CDR3 spans 15 amino acids. Here the CDR3 reads CASSLLKGQGDGYTF. The CDR3, as DNA: TGTGCCAGCAGTTTATTGAAGGGACAGGGGGATGGCTACACCTTC.

The chain recombines TRBV10-3 with TRBJ1-1; 7 nucleotides match TRBD1. CDR3 length: 13 residues. The V gene's germline CDR1 is ENHRY and CDR2 SYGVKD. V shed 6 bases and J 2 bases; nucleotides not matched to a gene: 3. The CDR3 sequence: CAISLGGNTEAFF. The CDR3 nucleotides are TGTGCCATCAGCCTAGGGGGCAACACTGAAGCTTTCTTT.

This clone is a singleton in its sample. The CDR3 sequence is CARPPGLAGGVYNEQFF. The DNA for the CDR3 is TGTGCCAGACCCCCGGGACTAGCGGGAGGCGTCTACAATGAGCAGTTCTTC. This sequence joins TRBV2 and TRBJ2-1, with TRBD2 matching 15 bases. The CDR3 runs to 17 residues. The V segment lost 9 bases and the J segment 3 bases; nucleotides outside the gene matches: 9. The germline V gene encodes CDR1 SNHLY and CDR2 FYNNEI.

The J gene is TRBJ1-5, the V gene TRBV13; possible D gene TRBD1, 5 bases. Germline assignment: CDR1 PRHDT and CDR2 FYEKMQ (reference sequence). The germline V and J ends were trimmed by 5 bases and 1 base, with 9 bases remaining between them. This CDR3 contains 14 residues. The CDR3 DNA is TGTGCCAGCAGCCAAGGGGTAAGCAATCAGCCCCAGCATTTT. This sequence encodes CASSQGVSNQPQHF.

The CDR3 loop reads CAWSRGLADNEQFF. The CDR3, as DNA: TGTGCCTGGAGTAGAGGACTAGCGGACAATGAGCAGTTCTTC. This chain links TRBV30 with TRBJ2-1; 10 bases map to TRBD2. Trimming cost V 2 bases and J 5 bases; bases outside gene matches: 3. Germline-derived CDR1 and CDR2 are GTSNPN and SVGIG (reference sequence). The CDR3 loop spans 14 amino acids.

This clone was seen once. The CDR3 is CASSLTGRAAEQYF. CDR3 nucleotides: TGTGCCAGCAGTTTGACCGGGAGGGCCGCCGAGCAGTACTTC. The chain recombines TRBV27 with TRBJ2-7; TRBD2 aligns across 8 bases. This CDR3 contains 14 residues. With 3 bases clipped from V and 6 bases from J, the junction kept 7 bases outside the gene matches. The V gene's germline CDR1 is MNHEY and CDR2 SMNVEV (reference sequence).

This sequence joins TRBV18 and TRBJ1-3, with a tentative D call TRBD1 (5 bases). CDR3 length: 16 amino acids. Trimming stripped 5 bases from V and 0 bases from J, with 14 bases between. Germline values: CDR1 KGHSH, CDR2 LQKENI. The CDR3 protein is CASSTGDGSSGNTIYF. CDR3 DNA sequence: TGTGCCAGCTCAACAGGAGACGGGAGCTCTGGAAACACCATATATTTT.

The J gene is TRBJ2-2, the V gene TRBV2; 7 nucleotides line up with TRBD2. V lost 5 bases and J lost 4; bases outside the gene matches: 4. The CDR3 is made up of 14 amino acids. Per germline, CDR1 SNHLY and CDR2 FYNNEI. The CDR3 DNA is TGTGCCAGCAGTTTAAGCGGGGTCACCGGGGAGCTGTTTTTT. Amino acids: CASSLSGVTGELFF.

The V gene is TRBV18, the J gene TRBJ1-4; maybe TRBD1 (6 bases). Germline V gene data show CDR1 as KGHSH and CDR2 as LQKENI. Trimming shortened V by 3 bases and J by 8 bases, and 13 bases separated the two germline ends. The CDR3 loop spans 14 amino acids. The CDR3 DNA reads TGTGCCAGCTCACCTCCAGGGACACTCGAAAAACTGTTTTTT. It is translated as CASSPPGTLEKLFF.

This rearrangement joins TRBV28 to TRBJ2-3; 10 bases fit TRBD2. The CDR3 length is 16 residues. J gave up 5 bases and V 7 bases, and 12 bases lay outside the gene matches. Germline V CDR1 and CDR2: MDHEN, SYDVKM. CDR3 protein: CASNSLGSGRGDTQYF. In nucleotides, the CDR3 is TGTGCCAGCAATTCTTTGGGAAGCGGGAGGGGAGATACGCAGTATTTT.

V is TRBV10-2 and J is TRBJ2-7; no firm D call. The CDR3 contains 12 residues. Germline assignment: CDR1 WSHSY and CDR2 SAAADI. Deletions cut 4 bases from V and 2 bases from J, with 6 bases between. The CDR3 DNA sequence: TGCGCCAGCAGTGGATGGGCCTACGAGCAGTACTTC. Its protein product is CASSGWAYEQYF.

V gene TRBV2 combines with J gene TRBJ1-5; 10 positions agree with TRBD1. Germline V gene lookup returns CDR1 SNHLY and CDR2 FYNNEI. The CDR3 has 15 amino acids. The trim removed 6 bases at V and 2 bases at J, leaving 4 bases unmatched. CDR3 coding DNA: TGTGCCAGCAGCTCCGGGACAGGGGGCAATCAGCCCCAGCATTTT. This codes for CASSSGTGGNQPQHF.